The rows below give T cell receptor beta chains drawn from one sample of a study of OX40 agonist ivuxolimab in advanced cancers. Only in-frame clones appear in the TCRdb table, and some are missing; sequencing was by immunoSEQ multiplex PCR. The sample has 60,000 to 70,000 clones; roughly 87% are singletons. The specimen was CD4+ or CD8+ T cells sorted from blood, collected in a trial of the OX40 agonist ivuxolimab. The receptors here all came from an adult with an advanced solid tumor such as melanoma, head and neck, liver or kidney cancer. Both conserved end residues are part of each CDR3. Only some rows state a clone size, as once, few, many or a class for expanded clones.

TRBJ2-7 | TRBV21-1 | few | CASKVLGPSGRPLSSYEQYF
TRBJ2-7 | TRBV28 | NA | CASSFQGIYEQYF
TRBJ2-1 | TRBV11-2 | NA | CASSLGGLAGDEQFF
TRBJ1-1 | TRBV30 | few | CAWAKDRFNTEAFF
TRBJ2-7 | TRBV28 | NA | CASSRFGGTSRYEQYF
TRBJ2-5 | TRBV6-5 | NA | CASSYHETQYF
TRBJ2-7 | TRBV19 | NA | CASSSRGFSYEQYF
TRBJ1-4 | TRBV19 | NA | CASSMRGWEKLFF
TRBJ2-1 | TRBV10-3 | NA | CAISPGTSGRGNEQFF
TRBJ2-2 | TRBV6-4 | NA | CASTGTANTGELFF
TRBJ1-2 | TRBV7-2 | NA | CASSFGDRYGYTF
TRBJ2-7 | TRBV11-3 | NA | CASSLVSSGAYEQYF
TRBJ2-5 | TRBV6-1 | NA | CASSELGGRETQYF
TRBJ2-1 | TRBV7-3 | NA | CASSSPWGLVNNEQFF
TRBJ2-3 | TRBV10-3 | NA | CAIRTVSTDTQYF
TRBJ2-2 | TRBV6-5 | NA | CASTKAGELFF
TRBJ2-7 | TRBV7-2 | NA | CASSPGYYEQYF
TRBJ1-1 | TRBV11-2 | NA | CASSLRSDYNTEAFF
TRBJ2-3 | TRBV7-2 | NA | CASSLELAGGTDTQYF
TRBJ1-2 | TRBV2 | few | CASGSTGYGYTF
TRBJ2-7 | TRBV5-1 | NA | CASSSPPGQDFSYEQYF
TRBJ2-1 | TRBV29-1 | NA | CSVKTGGLADGSYNEQFF
TRBJ2-5 | TRBV15 | NA | CATSRGGTETQYF
TRBJ1-1 | TRBV6-1 | NA | CASISKAGTEAFF
TRBJ1-1 | TRBV10-3 | NA | CASTGTVNTEAFF
TRBJ2-7 | TRBV29-1 | few | CSVNQGSYEQYF